These T cell receptor beta chains were read from a single sample in a study of identical twins. TCRdb ran MiXCR on the 5' RACE reads and lists one entry per CDR3 protein. Of 400,000 to 550,000 distinct CDR3 sequences listed, 24% are singletons. These data also featured in a second study, about T cells expressing NK-cell markers.

Sequencing used CD4+ T cells sorted from blood. These receptors were collected from a woman aged 18-29 years in good health. The CDR3 runs from the conserved cysteine through the conserved F or W. A D gene is named only where the DNA matches it firmly. Only some rows state a clone size, as once, few, many or a class for expanded clones.

cdr3_length	clone_size	j_call	v_call	d_call	cdr3_nt	cdr3_aa
14	many	TRBJ2-5	TRBV20-1	TRBD2	TGCAGTGCCTTTACTAGCGGGAGGGCCGAGACCCAGTACTTC	CSAFTSGRAETQYF
16	-	TRBJ2-5	TRBV2	-	TGTGCCAGCAGTAGTGGTCGAAGCACCCAGAAAGAGACCCAGTACTTC	CASSSGRSTQKETQYF
15	-	TRBJ1-1	TRBV12-3/TRBV12-4	-	TGTGCCAGCAGTTTAAGGGGGACTCGTAGCACTGAAGCTTTCTTT	CASSLRGTRSTEAFF
15	many	TRBJ1-2	TRBV6-1	-	TGTGCCAGCAGTATGCAGGGTACGCCCGTCTATGGCTACACCTTC	CASSMQGTPVYGYTF
15	-	TRBJ2-5	TRBV7-3	-	TGTGCCAGCTCAGCTTCATCTGGGCGGTTAGAGACCCAGTACTTC	CASSASSGRLETQYF
13	few	TRBJ2-5	TRBV5-6	-	TGTGCCAGCAGCTTGAAGGGGGGAGAGACCCAGTACTTC	CASSLKGGETQYF
15	few	TRBJ2-3	TRBV7-2	-	TGTGCCAGCAGCTTGGTCGAATCCCATTTTGATACGCAGTATTTT	CASSLVESHFDTQYF
12	few	TRBJ2-1	TRBV21-1	-	TGTGCCAGCAGCGAGGGGACGGAGGAGCAGTTCTTC	CASSEGTEEQFF
16	few	TRBJ2-5	TRBV6-2/TRBV6-3	TRBD1	TGTGCCAGCAGTTCGCCCCCGACAGGGATTTCGGAGACCCAGTACTTC	CASSSPPTGISETQYF
14	-	TRBJ2-1	TRBV7-9	-	TGTGCCAGCCGCCCAGGGGCCGTTTACAATGAGCAGTTCTTC	CASRPGAVYNEQFF
17	many	TRBJ2-7	TRBV11-1	TRBD1	TGTGCCAGCAGCGGGTGGACAGGGGGCTCTCGCTCCTACGAGCAGTACTTC	CASSGWTGGSRSYEQYF
14	few	TRBJ2-3	TRBV6-1	-	TGTGCCAGCATAAACGAACTTAGCACAGATACGCAGTATTTT	CASINELSTDTQYF
16	-	TRBJ2-1	TRBV10-2	-	TGCGCCAGCAGTAGGATACAGGGTTCCGGGGACAATGAGCAGTTCTTC	CASSRIQGSGDNEQFF
14	-	TRBJ1-2	TRBV5-4	TRBD1	TGTGCCAGCAACAAAGGGACAGGCTTGTATGGCTACACCTTC	CASNKGTGLYGYTF
13	-	TRBJ1-5	TRBV12-3/TRBV12-4	-	TGTGCCAGCAGTTTAGCGCGAGAAGGGCCCCAGCATTTT	CASSLAREGPQHF
13	-	TRBJ1-5	TRBV6-6	-	TGTGCCAGCAGTTATAGCAGCAATCAGCCCCAGCATTTT	CASSYSSNQPQHF
11	few	TRBJ2-1	TRBV10-3	-	TGTGCCATCAGTGATCGGAATGAGCAGTTCTTC	CAISDRNEQFF
13	-	TRBJ2-7	TRBV27	-	TGTGCCAGCAGGCCTTTTGTAGCACACGAGCAGTACTTC	CASRPFVAHEQYF